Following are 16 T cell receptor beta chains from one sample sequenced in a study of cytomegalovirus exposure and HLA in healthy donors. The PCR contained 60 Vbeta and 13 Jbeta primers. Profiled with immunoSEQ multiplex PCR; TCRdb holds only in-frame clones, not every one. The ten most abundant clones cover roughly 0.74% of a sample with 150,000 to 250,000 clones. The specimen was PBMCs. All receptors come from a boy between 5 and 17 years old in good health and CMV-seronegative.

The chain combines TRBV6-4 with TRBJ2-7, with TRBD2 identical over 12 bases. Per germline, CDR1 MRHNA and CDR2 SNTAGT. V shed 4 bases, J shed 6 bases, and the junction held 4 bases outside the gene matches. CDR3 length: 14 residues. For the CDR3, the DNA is TGTGCCAGCAGTGCTAGCGGGGGGGCTTCCGAGCAGTACTTC. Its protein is CASSASGGASEQYF.

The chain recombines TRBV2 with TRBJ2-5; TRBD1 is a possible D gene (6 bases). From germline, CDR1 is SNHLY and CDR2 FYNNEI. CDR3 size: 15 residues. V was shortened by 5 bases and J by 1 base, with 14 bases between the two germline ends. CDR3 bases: TGTGCCAGCAGTTATATACAGGGAATCCAAGAGACCCAGTACTTC. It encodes CASSYIQGIQETQYF.

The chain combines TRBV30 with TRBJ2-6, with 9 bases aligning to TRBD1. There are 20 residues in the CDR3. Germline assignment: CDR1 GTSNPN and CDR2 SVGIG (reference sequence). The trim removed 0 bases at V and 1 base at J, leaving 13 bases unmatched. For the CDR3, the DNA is TGTGCCTGGAGTGTCCAGCTTTACAGGGGGCGTTATTCTGGGGCCAACGTCCTGACTTTC. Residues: CAWSVQLYRGRYSGANVLTF.

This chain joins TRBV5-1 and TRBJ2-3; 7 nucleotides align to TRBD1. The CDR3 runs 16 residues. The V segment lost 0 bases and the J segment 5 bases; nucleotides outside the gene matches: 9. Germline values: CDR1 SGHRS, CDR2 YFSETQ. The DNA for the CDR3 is TGCGCCAGCAGCTTGGCTTCTGACAGGGAAGAAGATACGCAGTATTTT. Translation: CASSLASDREEDTQYF.

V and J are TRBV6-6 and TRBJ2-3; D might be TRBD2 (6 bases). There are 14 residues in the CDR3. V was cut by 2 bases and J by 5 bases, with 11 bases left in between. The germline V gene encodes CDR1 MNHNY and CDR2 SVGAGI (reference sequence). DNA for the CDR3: TGTGCCAGCAGTTACGGGGGGTTGGGAGATACGCAGTATTTT. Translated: CASSYGGLGDTQYF.

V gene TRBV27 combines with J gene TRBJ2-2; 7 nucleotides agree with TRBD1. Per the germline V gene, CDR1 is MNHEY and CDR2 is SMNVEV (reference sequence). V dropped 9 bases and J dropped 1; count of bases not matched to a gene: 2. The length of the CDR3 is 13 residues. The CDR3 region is CASGTVNTGELFF. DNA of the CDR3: TGTGCCAGTGGGACAGTGAACACCGGGGAGCTGTTTTTT.

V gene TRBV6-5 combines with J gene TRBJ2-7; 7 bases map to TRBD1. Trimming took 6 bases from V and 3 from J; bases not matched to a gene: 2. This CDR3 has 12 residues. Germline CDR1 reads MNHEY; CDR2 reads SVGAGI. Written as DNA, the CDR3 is TGTGCCAGCAGGACAGGGTACTACGAGCAGTACTTC. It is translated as CASRTGYYEQYF.

CDR3 nucleotides: TGTGCCTGGAGTGTTGTTAGCGAAGTGCAGTACTTC. It yields the protein CAWSVVSEVQYF. This chain joins TRBV30 and TRBJ2-7; D is possibly TRBD2 (5 bases). Trimming took off 0 bases at V and 9 bases at J, with 12 bases between the two ends. CDR1 and CDR2 (germline): GTSNPN, SVGIG (reference sequence). This CDR3 is built from 12 residues.

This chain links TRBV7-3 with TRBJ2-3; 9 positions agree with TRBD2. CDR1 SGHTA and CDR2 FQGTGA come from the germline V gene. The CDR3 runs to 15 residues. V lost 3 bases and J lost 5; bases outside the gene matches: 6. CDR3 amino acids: CASSFRGGAVDTQYF. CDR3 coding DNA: TGTGCCAGCAGCTTTCGCGGGGGGGCCGTAGATACGCAGTATTTT.

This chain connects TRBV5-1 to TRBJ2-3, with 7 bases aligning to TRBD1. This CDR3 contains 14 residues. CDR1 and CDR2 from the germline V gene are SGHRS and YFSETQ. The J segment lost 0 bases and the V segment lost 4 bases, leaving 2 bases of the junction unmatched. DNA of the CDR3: TGCGCCAGCAGCCGGGACAGCAGCACAGATACGCAGTATTTT. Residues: CASSRDSSTDTQYF.

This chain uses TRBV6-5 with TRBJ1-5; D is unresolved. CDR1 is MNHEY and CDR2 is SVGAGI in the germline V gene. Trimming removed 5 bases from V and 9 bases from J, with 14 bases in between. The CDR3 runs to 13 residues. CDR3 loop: CASSPSEGTPQHF. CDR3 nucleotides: TGTGCCAGCAGTCCCAGCGAGGGCACGCCCCAGCATTTT.

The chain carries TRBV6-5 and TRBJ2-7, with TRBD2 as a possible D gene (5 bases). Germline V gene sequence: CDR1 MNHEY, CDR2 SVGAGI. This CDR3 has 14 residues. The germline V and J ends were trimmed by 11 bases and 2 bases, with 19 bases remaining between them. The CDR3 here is CAAPPERAPYEQYF. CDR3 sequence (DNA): TGTGCCGCCCCTCCCGAGAGGGCACCCTACGAGCAGTACTTC.

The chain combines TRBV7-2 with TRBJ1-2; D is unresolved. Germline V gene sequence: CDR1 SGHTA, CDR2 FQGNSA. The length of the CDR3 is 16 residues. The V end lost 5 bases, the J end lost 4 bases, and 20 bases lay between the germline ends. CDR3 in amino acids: CASSPKGLGSAYGYTF. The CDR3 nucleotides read TGTGCCAGCAGCCCCAAGGGTTTGGGGAGCGCCTATGGCTACACCTTC.

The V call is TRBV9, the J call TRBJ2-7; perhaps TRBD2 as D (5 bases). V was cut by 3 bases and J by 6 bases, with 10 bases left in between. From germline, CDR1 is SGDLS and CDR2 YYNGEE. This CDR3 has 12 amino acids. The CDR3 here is CASSGRGAEQYF. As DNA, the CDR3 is TGTGCCAGCAGCGGCCGGGGTGCCGAGCAGTACTTC.

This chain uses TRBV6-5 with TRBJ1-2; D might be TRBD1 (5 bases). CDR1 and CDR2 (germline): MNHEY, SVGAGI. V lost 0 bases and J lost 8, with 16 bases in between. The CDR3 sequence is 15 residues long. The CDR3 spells CASSYSRAGLVGYTF. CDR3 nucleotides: TGTGCCAGCAGTTACTCCCGGGCAGGGTTGGTAGGCTACACCTTC.

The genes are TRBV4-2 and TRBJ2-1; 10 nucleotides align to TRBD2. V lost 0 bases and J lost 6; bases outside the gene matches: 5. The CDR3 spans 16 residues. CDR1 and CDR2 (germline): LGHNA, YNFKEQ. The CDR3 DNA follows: TGTGCCAGCAGCCAAGAATGGCTAGCGGGGGCCAATGAGCAGTTCTTC. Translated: CASSQEWLAGANEQFF.